The T cell receptor beta chain under discussion was sequenced for a study of CD8+ T cells in alopecia areata. This clone was picked up a small number of times. Reverse transcribed after extraction, RNA yielded cDNA as the sequencing template. Libraries were prepared by immunoSEQ multiplex PCR; TCRdb keeps only in-frame clonotypes and omits some of them. The table records 140,000 to 150,000 clones, more than 45% of them present only once. The J segment lost 0 bases and the V segment lost 1 base, leaving 6 bases of the junction unmatched. Germline V CDR1 and CDR2: ENHRY, SYGVKD. The CDR3 covers 19 residues.

Sequencing was carried out using CD4+ T cells sorted from blood. This sequence joins TRBV10-3 and TRBJ2-6; 10 bases fit TRBD1. This TCR was recovered from a human donor with alopecia areata. This CDR3 reads CAISEFGGTGDSGANVLTF. In nucleotides, the CDR3 is TGTGCCATCAGTGAGTTCGGTGGGACAGGGGACTCTGGGGCCAACGTCCTGACTTTC.